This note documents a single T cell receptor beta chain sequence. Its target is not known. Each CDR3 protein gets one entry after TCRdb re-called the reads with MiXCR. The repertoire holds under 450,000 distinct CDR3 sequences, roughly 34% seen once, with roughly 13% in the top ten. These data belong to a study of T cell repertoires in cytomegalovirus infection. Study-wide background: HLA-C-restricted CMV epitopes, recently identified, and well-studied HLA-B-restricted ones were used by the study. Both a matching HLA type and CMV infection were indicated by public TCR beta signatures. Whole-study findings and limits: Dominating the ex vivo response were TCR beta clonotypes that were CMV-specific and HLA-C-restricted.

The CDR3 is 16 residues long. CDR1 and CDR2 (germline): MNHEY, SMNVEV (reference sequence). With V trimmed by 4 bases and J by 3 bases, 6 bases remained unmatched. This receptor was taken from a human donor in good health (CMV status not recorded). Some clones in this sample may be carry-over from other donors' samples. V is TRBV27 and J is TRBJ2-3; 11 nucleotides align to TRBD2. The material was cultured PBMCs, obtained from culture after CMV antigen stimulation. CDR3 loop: CASSSLLAGVTDTQYF. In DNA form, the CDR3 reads TGTGCCAGCAGTTCCCTACTAGCGGGAGTTACAGATACGCAGTATTTT.